This T cell receptor (beta chain) was obtained from a study of OX40 agonist ivuxolimab in advanced cancers. Across the whole study: Earlier anti-PD-1, anti-PD-L1 or anti-CTLA-4 therapy was permitted; over 35% had received some.

Concerning this clone: Its antigen is undetermined.

V lost 6 bases to trimming and J lost 4 bases; unmatched junction nucleotides: 11. CDR1 is MDHEN and CDR2 is SYDVKM in the germline V gene. The CDR3 has 16 amino acids. Study outcomes and limitations: The study did not work out the antigen specificity of the expanded peripheral T cells. Among some nonresponders, normalized T-cell clonal expansion was also low. Circulating CD4+ and CD8+ T cells showed clonal expansion by week 6 at 0.1 to 3.0 mg/kg.

Data came from immunoSEQ multiplex PCR; TCRdb stores just in-frame clones and leaves some out. Altogether approximately 74,000 clones are present, around 89% being singletons, with the ten largest covering about 10%. The rearrangement uses TRBV28 and TRBJ2-3; the match to TRBD2 covers 9 bases. The TCR comes from an adult with an advanced solid tumor such as melanoma, head and neck, liver or kidney cancer. Sequences were derived from CD4+ or CD8+ T cells sorted from blood, sampled in a trial of the OX40 agonist ivuxolimab. The CDR3 DNA sequence: TGTGCCAGCAGGAAACCGGGACTAGCTCTGCCAGATACGCAGTATTTT. Amino acids: CASRKPGLALPDTQYF.